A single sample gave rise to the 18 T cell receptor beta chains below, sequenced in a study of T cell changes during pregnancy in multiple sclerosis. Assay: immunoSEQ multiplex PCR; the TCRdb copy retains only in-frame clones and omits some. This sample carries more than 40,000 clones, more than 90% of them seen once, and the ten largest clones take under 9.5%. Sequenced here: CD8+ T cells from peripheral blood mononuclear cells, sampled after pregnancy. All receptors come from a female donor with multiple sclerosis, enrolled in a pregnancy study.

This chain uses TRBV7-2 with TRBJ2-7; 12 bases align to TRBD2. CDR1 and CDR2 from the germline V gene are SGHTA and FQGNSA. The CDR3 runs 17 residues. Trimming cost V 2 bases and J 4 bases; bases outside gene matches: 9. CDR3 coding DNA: TGTGCCAGCAGCTTAACTAGCGGGGGGTATCTAACGTACGAGCAGTACTTC. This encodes CASSLTSGGYLTYEQYF.

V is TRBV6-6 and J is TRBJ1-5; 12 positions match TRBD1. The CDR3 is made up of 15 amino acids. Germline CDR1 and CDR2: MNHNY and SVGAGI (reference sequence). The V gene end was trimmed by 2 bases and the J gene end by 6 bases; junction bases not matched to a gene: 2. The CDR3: CASSYGTGGTQPQHF. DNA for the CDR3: TGTGCCAGCAGTTACGGGACAGGGGGCACTCAGCCCCAGCATTTT.

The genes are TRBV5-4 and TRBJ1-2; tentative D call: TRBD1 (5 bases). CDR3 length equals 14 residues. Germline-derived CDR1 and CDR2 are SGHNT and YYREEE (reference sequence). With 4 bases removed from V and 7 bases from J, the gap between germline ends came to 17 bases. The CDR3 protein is CASSRLHRPGGYTF. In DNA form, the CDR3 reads TGTGCCAGCAGCCGCCTACACAGGCCCGGTGGCTACACCTTC.

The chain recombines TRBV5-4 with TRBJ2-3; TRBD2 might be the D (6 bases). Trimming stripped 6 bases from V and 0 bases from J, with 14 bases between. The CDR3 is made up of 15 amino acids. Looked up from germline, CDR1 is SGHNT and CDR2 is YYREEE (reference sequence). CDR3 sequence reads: CASTRAGASTDTQYF. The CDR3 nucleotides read TGTGCCAGCACGCGAGCGGGTGCTAGCACAGATACGCAGTATTTT.

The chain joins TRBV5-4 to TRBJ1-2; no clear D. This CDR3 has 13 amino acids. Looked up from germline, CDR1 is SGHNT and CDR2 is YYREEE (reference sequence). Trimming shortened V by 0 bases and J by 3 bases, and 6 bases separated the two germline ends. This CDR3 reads CASSLVSHYGYTF. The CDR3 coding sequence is TGTGCCAGCAGCTTGGTCAGTCACTATGGCTACACCTTC.

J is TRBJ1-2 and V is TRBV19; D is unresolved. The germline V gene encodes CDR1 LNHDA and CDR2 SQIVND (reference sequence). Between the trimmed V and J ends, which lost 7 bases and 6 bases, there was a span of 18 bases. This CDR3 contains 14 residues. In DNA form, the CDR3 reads TGTGCCAGTACTGAGACTCCGGTAAACGATGGCTACACCTTC. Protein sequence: CASTETPVNDGYTF. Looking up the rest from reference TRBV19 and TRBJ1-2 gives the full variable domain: DGGITQSPKYLFRKEGQNVTLSCEQNLNHDAMYWYRQDPGQGLRLIYYSQIVNDFQKGDIAEGYSVSREKKESFPLTVTSAQKNPTAFYLCASTETPVNDGYTFGSGTRLTVV.

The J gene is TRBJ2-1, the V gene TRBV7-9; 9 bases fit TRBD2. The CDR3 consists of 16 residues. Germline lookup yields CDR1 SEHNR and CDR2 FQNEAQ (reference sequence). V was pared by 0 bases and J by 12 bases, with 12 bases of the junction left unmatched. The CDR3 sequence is CASSLALAGADFVQFF. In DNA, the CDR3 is TGTGCCAGCAGCTTAGCTTTAGCGGGAGCCGACTTTGTGCAGTTCTTC.

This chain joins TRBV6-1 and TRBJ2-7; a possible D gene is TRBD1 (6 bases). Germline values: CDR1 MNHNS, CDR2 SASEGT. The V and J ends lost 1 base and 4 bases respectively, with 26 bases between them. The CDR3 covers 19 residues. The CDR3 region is CASSEVWGRGSEELYEQYF. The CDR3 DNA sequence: TGTGCCAGCAGTGAAGTATGGGGCAGGGGCTCCGAAGAACTATACGAGCAGTACTTC.

The CDR3 loop reads CAWSVLRGPRETQYF. The CDR3 nucleotides are TGTGCCTGGAGTGTCCTCAGGGGGCCTAGGGAGACCCAGTACTTC. The chain is built from TRBV30 and TRBJ2-5; TRBD1 matches 8 bases. This CDR3 has 15 amino acids. The trim removed 0 bases at V and 5 bases at J, leaving 8 bases unmatched. The germline V gene has CDR1 GTSNPN and CDR2 SVGIG (reference sequence).

CDR3 coding DNA: TGTGCCAGCAGCGAAACAGATCGGACAGGGGGCGAGAGGACGGGAGCTTTCTTT. This translates into CASSETDRTGGERTGAFF. The chain recombines TRBV5-5 with TRBJ1-1; 11 nucleotides align to TRBD1. V lost 4 bases, J lost 10 bases, and 21 bases stayed unmatched. The germline gives CDR1 SGHKS, CDR2 YYEKEE (reference sequence). The CDR3 totals 18 residues.

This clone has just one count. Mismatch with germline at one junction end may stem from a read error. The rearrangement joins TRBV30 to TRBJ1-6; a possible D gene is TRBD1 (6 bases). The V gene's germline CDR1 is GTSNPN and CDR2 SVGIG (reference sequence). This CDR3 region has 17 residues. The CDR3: CAWGSLSVGTTPSTLHF. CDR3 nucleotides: TGTGCCTGGGGGTCGTTATCCGTTGGGACAACGCCTTCAACCCTCCACTTT.

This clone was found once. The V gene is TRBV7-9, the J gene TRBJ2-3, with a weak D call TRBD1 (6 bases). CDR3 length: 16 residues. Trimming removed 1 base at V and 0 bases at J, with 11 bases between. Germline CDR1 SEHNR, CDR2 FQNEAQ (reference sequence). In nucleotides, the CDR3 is TGTGCCAGCAGCTTAGACCGGGACACTAGCACAGATACGCAGTATTTT. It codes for CASSLDRDTSTDTQYF.

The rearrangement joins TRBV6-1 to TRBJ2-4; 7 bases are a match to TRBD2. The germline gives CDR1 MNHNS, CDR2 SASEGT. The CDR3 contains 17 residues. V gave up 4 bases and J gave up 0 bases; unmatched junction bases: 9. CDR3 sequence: CASSVSSSGLAKNIQYF. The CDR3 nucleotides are TGTGCCAGCAGTGTTTCGTCTAGCGGACTAGCCAAAAACATTCAGTACTTC.

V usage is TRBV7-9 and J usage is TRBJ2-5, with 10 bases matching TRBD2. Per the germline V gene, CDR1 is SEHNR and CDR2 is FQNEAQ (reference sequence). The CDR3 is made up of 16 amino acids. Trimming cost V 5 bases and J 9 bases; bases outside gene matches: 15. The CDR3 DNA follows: TGTGCCAGCAGCGCTTTGGTGGGGCTAGCGGGAGTTTCCCAGTACTTC. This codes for CASSALVGLAGVSQYF.

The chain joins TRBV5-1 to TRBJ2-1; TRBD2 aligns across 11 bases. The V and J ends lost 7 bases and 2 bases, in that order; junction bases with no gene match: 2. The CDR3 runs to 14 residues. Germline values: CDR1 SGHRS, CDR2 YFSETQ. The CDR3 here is CASGLAGPYNEQFF. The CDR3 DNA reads TGCGCCAGCGGACTAGCGGGCCCCTACAATGAGCAGTTCTTC.

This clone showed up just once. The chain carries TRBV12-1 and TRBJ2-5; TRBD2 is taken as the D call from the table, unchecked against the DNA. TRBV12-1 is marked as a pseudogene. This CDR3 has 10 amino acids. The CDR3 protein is CASSRETQYF. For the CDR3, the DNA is TGTGCCAGCAGCCGAGAGACCCAGTACTTC.

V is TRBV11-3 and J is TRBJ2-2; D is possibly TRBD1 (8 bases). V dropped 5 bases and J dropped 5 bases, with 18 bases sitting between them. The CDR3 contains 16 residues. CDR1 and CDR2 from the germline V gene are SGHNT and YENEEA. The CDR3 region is CASSKLGQGGTGELFF. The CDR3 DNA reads TGTGCCAGCAGCAAACTTGGACAGGGAGGGACCGGGGAGCTGTTTTTT.

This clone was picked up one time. CDR3 sequence (DNA): TGTGCCAGCAGCCAAGAGGTCGGGCTAGCGGGAGCGCTCACCTACAATGAGCAGTTCTTC. Translation: CASSQEVGLAGALTYNEQFF. The chain recombines TRBV4-2 with TRBJ2-1; 10 bases match TRBD2. CDR3 length equals 20 residues. In germline, CDR1 is LGHNA, CDR2 YNFKEQ. Germline trimming cut 0 bases from V and 2 bases from J; bases unmatched to any gene: 13.